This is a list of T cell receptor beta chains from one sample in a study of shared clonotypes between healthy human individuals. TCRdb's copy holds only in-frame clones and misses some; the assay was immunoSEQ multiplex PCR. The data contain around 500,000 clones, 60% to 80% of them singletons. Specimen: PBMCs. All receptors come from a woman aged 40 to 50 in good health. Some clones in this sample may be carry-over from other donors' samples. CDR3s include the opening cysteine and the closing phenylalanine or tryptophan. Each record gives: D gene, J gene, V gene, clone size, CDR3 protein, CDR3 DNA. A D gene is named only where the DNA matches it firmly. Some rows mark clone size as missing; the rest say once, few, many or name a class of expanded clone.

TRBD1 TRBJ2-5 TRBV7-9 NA CASSSPGTAQETQYF TGTGCCAGCAGCTCTCCCGGGACAGCTCAAGAGACCCAGTACTTC
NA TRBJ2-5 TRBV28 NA CASSSPRETQYF TGTGCCAGCAGTTCTCCTCGGGAGACCCAGTACTTC
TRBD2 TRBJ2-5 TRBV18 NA CASSSPGLAGKETQYF TGTGCCAGCTCATCACCGGGACTAGCGGGTAAAGAGACCCAGTACTTC
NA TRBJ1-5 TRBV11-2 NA CASSLVTVNQPQHF TGTGCCAGCAGCTTAGTGACAGTCAATCAGCCCCAGCATTTT
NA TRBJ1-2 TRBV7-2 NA CASTPGMDYGYTF TGTGCCAGCACCCCAGGGATGGACTATGGCTACACCTTC
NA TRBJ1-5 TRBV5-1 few CASSLVGGLEPQHF TGCGCCAGCAGCTTGGTTGGGGGGTTAGAGCCCCAGCATTTT
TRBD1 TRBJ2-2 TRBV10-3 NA CAISRTGDTGELFF TGTGCCATCAGCAGGACAGGAGATACCGGGGAGCTGTTTTTT
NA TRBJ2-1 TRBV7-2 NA CASSEPPGAQFF TGTGCCAGCAGCGAGCCCCCCGGGGCCCAGTTCTTC
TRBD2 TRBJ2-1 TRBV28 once CASSRSGLAGVQFF TGTGCCAGCAGTCGCTCGGGACTAGCGGGAGTGCAGTTCTTC
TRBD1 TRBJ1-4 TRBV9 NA CASSPRDRFNEKLFF TGTGCCAGCAGCCCCCGGGACAGATTTAATGAAAAACTGTTTTTT
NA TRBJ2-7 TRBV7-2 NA CASSRSVETALGEQYF TGTGCCAGCAGCCGGAGCGTGGAGACAGCTCTGGGGGAGCAGTACTTC
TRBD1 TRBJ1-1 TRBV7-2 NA CASSYSTGLFTEAFF TGTGCCAGCAGCTATTCGACAGGGCTTTTCACTGAAGCTTTCTTT
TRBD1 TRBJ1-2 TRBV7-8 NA CASSPRGQRGYTF TGTGCCAGCAGCCCCAGGGGGCAGAGGGGCTACACCTTC
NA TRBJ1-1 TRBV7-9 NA CASSLGDNTEAFF TGTGCCAGCAGCTTAGGGGATAACACTGAAGCTTTCTTT
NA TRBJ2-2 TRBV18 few CASSGTQNTGELFF TGTGCCAGCTCCGGGACACAGAACACCGGGGAGCTGTTTTTT
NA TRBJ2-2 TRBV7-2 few CASSLNSGELFF TGTGCCAGCAGCTTAAACTCCGGGGAGCTGTTTTTT
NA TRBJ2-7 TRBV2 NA CASSEGSEVYEQYF TGTGCCAGCAGTGAAGGGTCAGAAGTGTACGAGCAGTACTTC
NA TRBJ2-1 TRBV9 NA CASSGGGHNEQFF TGTGCCAGCAGCGGAGGTGGCCACAATGAGCAGTTCTTC
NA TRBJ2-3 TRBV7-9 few CASSRDGITRDTQYF TGTGCCAGCAGCAGAGACGGGATTACCCGGGATACGCAGTATTTT
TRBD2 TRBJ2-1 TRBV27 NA CASSSLGGPYNEQFF TGTGCCAGCAGTTCCTTGGGAGGGCCGTACAATGAGCAGTTCTTC
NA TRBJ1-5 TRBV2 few CASWGGGNQPQHF TGTGCCAGCTGGGGGGGAGGCAATCAGCCCCAGCATTTT
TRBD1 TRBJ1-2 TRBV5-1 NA CASSTGTGESYTF TGCGCCAGCAGCACAGGGACAGGGGAGAGCTACACCTTC
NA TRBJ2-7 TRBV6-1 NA CASFSGQSYEQYF TGTGCCAGCTTCTCTGGACAATCCTACGAGCAGTACTTC
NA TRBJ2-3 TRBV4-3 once CASSQDVADTQYF TGCGCCAGCAGCCAAGATGTAGCAGATACGCAGTATTTT
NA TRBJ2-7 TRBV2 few CASTQGNYEQYF TGTGCCAGCACCCAGGGGAACTACGAGCAGTACTTC
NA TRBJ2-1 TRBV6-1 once CASSRLDDYNEQFF TGTGCCAGTTCTCGACTCGACGACTACAATGAGCAGTTCTTC
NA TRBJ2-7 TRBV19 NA CASRPGAGNSYEQYF TGTGCCAGTAGACCTGGGGCAGGTAACTCCTACGAGCAGTACTTC
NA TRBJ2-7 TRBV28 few CASSFRGNYEQYF TGTGCCAGCAGTTTTCGTGGAAACTACGAGCAGTACTTC
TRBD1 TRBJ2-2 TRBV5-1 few CASRRPGQGRTGELFF TGCGCCAGCAGGCGGCCGGGACAGGGGAGGACCGGGGAGCTGTTTTTT
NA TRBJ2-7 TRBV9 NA CASSPGTASYEQYF TGTGCCAGCAGCCCCGGGACGGCTTCCTACGAGCAGTACTTC
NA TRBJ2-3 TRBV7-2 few CASGPGSSTDTQYF TGTGCCAGCGGCCCGGGGAGTAGCACAGATACGCAGTATTTT
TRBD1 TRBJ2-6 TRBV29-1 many CSVADTGGTGANVLTF TGCAGCGTAGCCGATACAGGGGGAACTGGGGCCAACGTCCTGACTTTC
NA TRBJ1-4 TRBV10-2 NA CASSNPLGHTNEKLFF TGCGCCAGCAGCAATCCCCTGGGACACACTAATGAAAAACTGTTTTTT
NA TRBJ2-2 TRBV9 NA CASSGQPSGTGELFF TGTGCCAGCAGCGGGCAACCGTCAGGCACCGGGGAGCTGTTTTTT
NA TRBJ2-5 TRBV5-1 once CASSVVGGTETQYF TGCGCCAGCAGCGTAGTAGGGGGTACAGAGACCCAGTACTTC
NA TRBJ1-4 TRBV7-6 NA CASSQALDEKLFF TGTGCCAGCAGCCAGGCCCTGGATGAAAAACTGTTTTTT
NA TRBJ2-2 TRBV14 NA CASSQENRDTGELFF TGTGCCAGCAGCCAAGAAAACAGGGATACCGGGGAGCTGTTTTTT
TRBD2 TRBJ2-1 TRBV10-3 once CAIKGGLAGGPTYYNEQFF TGTGCCATCAAAGGGGGACTAGCGGGAGGGCCAACTTATTACAATGAGCAGTTCTTC
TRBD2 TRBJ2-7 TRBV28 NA CASTRGDLSSYEQYF TGTGCCAGCACCCGGGGGGACCTTAGCTCCTACGAGCAGTACTTC